This T cell receptor (beta chain) was sequenced in a study of shared clonotypes between healthy human individuals. Study at large: Those who served as donors were two women and a few men between the ages of 18 and 49.

Germline V lookup: CDR1 LNHDA, CDR2 SQIVND (reference sequence). The trim removed 8 bases at V and 5 bases at J, leaving 11 bases unmatched. The CDR3 covers 17 residues. TCRdb's copy holds only in-frame clones and misses some; the assay was immunoSEQ multiplex PCR. The data hold 190,000 or so clones, with just under 95% observed a single time. The rearrangement joins TRBV19 to TRBJ2-1; 14 nucleotides align to TRBD2. The sample was naive CD4+ T cells sorted from blood. Sample subset: CD45RA+ positively selected. This TCR was sampled from a woman between 25 and 40 years old in good health. The CDR3 here is CASRGLAGVTGNNEQFF. The CDR3, as DNA: TGTGCCAGTCGGGGACTAGCGGGAGTTACGGGGAACAATGAGCAGTTCTTC.